The 11 T cell receptor beta chains in this list originate from one sample, sequenced in a study of blood T cell repertoires in COVID-19. Using immunoSEQ multiplex PCR, the repertoire was profiled, and TCRdb retains in-frame clones only, with some absent. The sample yields about 210,000 clones, roughly 81% seen once. The material sequenced was peripheral blood. Receptors originate from a woman aged 50 to 60 with active or convalescent COVID-19.

The chain is built from TRBV5-6 and TRBJ1-1, with D uncertain. The germline V and J ends were trimmed by 4 bases and 1 base, with 5 bases remaining between them. The CDR3 runs 12 residues. Germline V gene lookup returns CDR1 SGHDT and CDR2 YYEEEE. CDR3 DNA sequence: TGTGCCAGCAGCCACTCGAACACTGAAGCTTTCTTT. Residues: CASSHSNTEAFF.

This clone appeared a single time. The sample contains more than one DNA sequence encoding this CDR3. The V gene is TRBV29-1, the J gene TRBJ1-5, with D unclear. The CDR3 is 12 amino acids. Germline CDR1 is SQVTM and CDR2 is ANQGSEA. V was pared by 4 bases and J by 1 base, with 5 bases between. The CDR3 nucleotides are TGCAGCGTTGCAGGAAGCAATCAGCCCCAGCATTTT. This encodes CSVAGSNQPQHF.

This sequence joins TRBV28 and TRBJ1-6, with a weak D call TRBD1 (6 bases). The CDR3 runs to 17 residues. Germline CDR1 is MDHEN and CDR2 is SYDVKM. With 5 bases removed from V and 8 bases from J, the gap between germline ends came to 22 bases. CDR3 region: CASSPGAGAKKDSPLHF. CDR3 nucleotides: TGTGCCAGCAGTCCCGGGGCAGGGGCGAAAAAAGATTCACCCCTCCACTTT. Full variable domain (rest looked up from reference TRBV28 and TRBJ1-6): DVKVTQSSRYLVKRTGEKVFLECVQDMDHENMFWYRQDPGLGLRLIYFSYDVKMKEKGDIPEGYSVSREKKERFSLILESASTNQTSMYLCASSPGAGAKKDSPLHFGNGTRLTVT.

The rearrangement links TRBV2 to TRBJ2-7; 7 positions agree with TRBD2. After removal of 6 bases from V and 7 bases from J, the junction contained 9 bases not matched to a gene. Germline loops: CDR1 SNHLY, CDR2 FYNNEI. CDR3 length equals 13 residues. Here the CDR3 DNA reads TGTGCCAGCAGCGCATTTGGGGAGGGGGAGCAGTACGTC. Translated: CASSAFGEGEQYV.

The V and J genes are TRBV3-1 (or the pseudogene TRBV3-2) and TRBJ2-2; 10 positions match TRBD1. The V segment lost 3 bases and the J segment 4 bases; nucleotides outside the gene matches: 2. Germline V gene data show CDR1 as LGHDT and CDR2 as YNNKEL (reference sequence). The CDR3 has 15 amino acids. CDR3 DNA sequence: TGTGCCAGCAGCCACTGGACAGGGGGCACCGGGGAGCTGTTTTTT. Translated: CASSHWTGGTGELFF.

V usage is TRBV30 and J usage is TRBJ2-1; 7 nucleotides align to TRBD1. Losses at the gene ends were 5 bases for V and 7 bases for J; bases not matched to a gene: 2. This CDR3 is 11 amino acids long. Germline V gene data show CDR1 as GTSNPN and CDR2 as SVGIG (reference sequence). The chain's CDR3 is CAWDRVNEQFF. CDR3 bases: TGTGCCTGGGACAGGGTGAATGAGCAGTTCTTC.

This clone was seen only once. The chain joins TRBV9 to TRBJ1-2; 7 bases agree with TRBD1. V lost 3 bases to trimming and J lost 4 bases; unmatched junction nucleotides: 6. Per the germline V gene, CDR1 is SGDLS and CDR2 is YYNGEE. The CDR3 has 14 amino acids. The CDR3 is CASSGTGTVYGYTF. The CDR3 DNA is TGTGCCAGCAGCGGAACCGGGACAGTCTATGGCTACACCTTC.

The chain is built from TRBV28 and TRBJ1-2; 10 bases align to TRBD1. Germline loops: CDR1 MDHEN, CDR2 SYDVKM. The V and J ends lost 4 bases and 6 bases, in that order; junction bases with no gene match: 11. The CDR3 totals 16 residues. Written as DNA, the CDR3 is TGTGCCAGCAGTTCGCTGCGACAGGGGGCAATTGATGGCTACACCTTC. Residues: CASSSLRQGAIDGYTF.

This chain uses TRBV9 with TRBJ1-2; D is ambiguous. The CDR3 is 12 amino acids. The germline V and J ends were trimmed by 3 bases and 3 bases, with 6 bases remaining between them. CDR1 and CDR2 from the germline V gene are SGDLS and YYNGEE. DNA for the CDR3: TGTGCCAGCAGCGCCAGTGACTATGGCTACACCTTC. This codes for CASSASDYGYTF.

This chain connects TRBV11-1 to TRBJ2-7, with 7 bases aligning to TRBD2. There are 14 residues in the CDR3. The J segment lost 1 base and the V segment lost 8 bases, leaving 8 bases of the junction unmatched. Germline V gene data show CDR1 as SGHAT and CDR2 as FQDESV (reference sequence). As DNA, the CDR3 is TGTGCCAGCCGTAAGGCGGGAGCGTCCTACGAGCAGTACTTC. It is translated as CASRKAGASYEQYF.

The chain couples TRBV5-1 to TRBJ2-5; D is ambiguous. The CDR3 sequence is 15 residues long. The V end lost 8 bases, the J end lost 4 bases, and 21 bases lay between the germline ends. Germline V gives CDR1 SGHRS, CDR2 YFSETQ. The CDR3: CASSESLTSGETQYF. CDR3 DNA sequence: TGCGCCAGTTCAGAAAGTCTCACTTCGGGAGAGACCCAGTACTTC.